The source of this T cell receptor (beta chain) is a study of cytomegalovirus exposure and HLA in healthy donors (dated by TCRdb to 2016 to 2017). Background on the whole study: An earlier analysis of a few hundred of the donors reported around 280 Gb of sequence data and 95 million to 120 million unique TCR beta sequences obtained from roughly 170 million T cells. An early release that covered some 640 HLA-typed donors contained approximately 300 gigabases of sequencing data and about 93 million unique TCR sequences. Of the roughly 430 genotyped donors, roughly 80% fell in the genetic ancestry cluster associated with self-reported Caucasian donors. The aim of the study was to test whether cataloging public T cell receptors could identify signatures of past pathogen exposure. The study profiled the T cell repertoires of about 720 subjects by immunosequencing and related them to cytomegalovirus serostatus. Besides the first cohort of under 700 subjects, a separate validation cohort made up of roughly 120 different subjects was used. High-throughput TCR immunosequencing, statistical association of individual TCRs with disease status, and machine learning were combined to predict cytomegalovirus infection status. To study patterns of TCR occurrence, a later analysis re-analyzed previously published TCR beta repertoires from hundreds of donors and added high-resolution HLA genotyping. Rather than using new phenotypic data, the later analysis identified candidate immune exposures from TCR beta sequences and from how often those sequences occurred across donors. To decide whether each TCR beta V gene segment behaved as functional or pseudogenic, an earlier analysis of several hundred of the donors relied on high-throughput TCR beta sequencing. Alongside the repertoire data, information on donor age, sex, ethnicity and CMV serostatus was compiled. A later genetic analysis used genome-wide SNP genotypes for about 60% of the roughly 670 donors, treating that subset as a discovery cohort. All discovery cohort repertoires had been generated using a single sequencing platform. Both class I and class II loci were covered by HLA typing, at four-digit resolution. The number of typed donors differed by locus: roughly 620-630 for A, B, C, DRB1 and DQB1; roughly 510 for DQA1; 606 for DPA1; and about 470 for DPB1. Because of strong linkage in the cohort, five DR-DQ haplotypes were treated as single units for association and clustering. Across approximately 420 genotyped donors of the cohort, an average of about 250,000 unique TCR beta nucleotide sequences per donor were sequenced, and roughly 18% of those sequences were non-productive. Overall results and qualifications from the work: A total of 164 TCR beta chains were listed by the study as associated with cytomegalovirus. Most TCR sequences were seen in very few donors, while some public TCRs were found in many individuals. Three of the identified cytomegalovirus-associated TCR beta chains were confirmed in vitro to be specific for cytomegalovirus antigens. Roughly 15 rarely observed V segments, including chromosome 9 orphons, were excluded from the earlier analysis of just under 600 of the donors because counts were too low. Sequencing depth was assumed to be roughly uniform across donors in the presence/absence analyses, though that assumption may not hold. Most CMV-associated TCR beta chains appeared to be HLA-restricted in a later analysis, and the HLA associations seemed to be driven largely by CMV exposure. The 87-base-pair reads could not distinguish some IMGT-functional V segments, including TRBV6-2 and TRBV6-3, so those segments were excluded. A later analysis found that TCR association rates varied across HLA loci, with DRB1 alleles showing the most associated TCRs and HLA-C alleles the fewest. A further reported finding was that TCR beta sequences accurately predicted the HLA-A and HLA-B alleles for most subjects in the first cohort. According to the authors, the approach could potentially be generalized to other disease states and immunological phenotypes. According to a later analysis, parvovirus B19, influenza, CMV and Epstein-Barr virus appeared linked to several top co-occurrence clusters. The classifier was reported to diagnose cytomegalovirus status with high specificity and sensitivity in both the original cohort and the validation cohort. The only immune exposure information available for the cohort was CMV serostatus. Specific HLA alleles were associated with 15,000 to 20,000 TCR beta sequences at a false discovery rate of 0.05 in a later analysis. A cluster of highly shared sequence variants was judged likely to represent a technical artifact of the sequencing pipeline. A later analysis found that HLA-associated TCR beta chains were more clonally expanded and had lower generation probabilities than equally common non-associated chains. In this cohort, only TCR beta chains were sequenced, and detectable features were limited by the absence of alpha or paired-chain data. Because some donors lacked HLA typing at each locus, the association tests relied only on the typed subset. An earlier analysis of approximately 540 of the donors showed that most TCR beta V segments appeared in productive rearrangements either about 87% or about 30% of the time, which broadly matched IMGT annotations. Compared with the approximately 670-donor mean, donors in an Asian-associated ancestry cluster had fewer N-insertions in productive TCRs, according to a later genetic analysis. An association between a missense DCLRE1C variant and V-gene and J-gene trimming of TCR beta chains was found in a later genetic analysis and replicated in an independent cohort. Correlated functional status among segregating V segments might be attributable to linkage disequilibrium, but an unknown experimental factor could not be ruled out. When HLA alleles, especially DR and DQ, strongly co-occurred, attributing TCR associations to individual alleles was difficult.

This clone appeared once. It has no known antigen specificity. No base-level quality is on record; no much larger clone is a single base apart. Library construction relied on the immunoSEQ multiplex PCR assay. A mixture of 60 forward primers for TCR Vbeta segments and 13 reverse primers for TCR Jbeta segments was used in the multiplex PCR. Amplification of the CDR3 region of rearranged TCR beta genes was performed with a multiplex PCR assay on genomic DNA. On the Illumina HiSeq System, the amplified TCR beta libraries were sequenced as 87-base-pair reads. In the original analysis: In a later analysis, tens of millions of unique TCR beta chains were counted across the roughly 610 repertoires, and roughly 10 million of these chains were shared by at least two donors. Raw reads were error-corrected and collapsed into unique sequences with a nearest-neighbor algorithm that merged closely related sequences to remove PCR and sequencing errors. To assign V, D and J gene segments, CDR3 sequences were aligned to IMGT reference sequences. For a sequence to be retained, a match of at least six nucleotides to both a V gene segment and a J gene segment was required. A rearrangement was called productive if the CDR3 had no stop codons and remained in frame with V and J, and every other rearrangement was called non-productive. Following IMGT convention, CDR3 was defined as the stretch from the second conserved V-encoded cysteine up to the conserved J-encoded phenylalanine. The earlier analysis of some 580 of the donors excluded any sequence lacking an unambiguous match to a single V gene segment. In an earlier analysis of almost 600 of the donors, a V segment was called functional when productive rearrangements were above 56.7%, and segregating when the standard deviation between donors exceeded 5%. A statistical classification framework was developed to diagnose cytomegalovirus status using the catalog of TCR beta chain sequences. V and J gene assignment, in a later analysis, came from comparing TCR nucleotide sequences with IMGT/GENE-DB human TR gene sequences. Using the TCRdist pipeline, a later analysis assigned CDR3 sequences along with most-parsimonious VDJ recombination scenarios. In a later analysis, each TCR beta chain was defined by its CDR3 amino acid sequence together with its V-gene family, and reads lacking a unique V-gene family were excluded. As a way to deal with suspected cross-contamination and a sequencing artifact, a later analysis dropped under 600 nucleotide sequences that were highly shared and had low generation probability. In a later analysis, a clonal expansion index was calculated for each public chain from normalized within-repertoire ranks of inferred template counts. In a later analysis, generation probabilities were computed with a VDJ recombination model fitted to out-of-frame rearrangements, and the resulting probabilities were checked against IGoR. In a later analysis, hypergeometric tests were used to score TCR-TCR, TCR-HLA and TCR-CMV co-occurrence, with a repertoire-size bias correction applied to TCR pairs. To estimate false discovery rates, a later analysis permuted the HLA or CMV assignments 20 times. A later analysis grouped co-occurring TCRs with DBSCAN, adding TCRdist sequence similarity when clustering within HLA-allele-positive subsets. Repertoires with fewer than 30,000 or more than 120,000 public chains were left out of co-occurrence clustering, as were a few repertoires with anomalous nucleotide sharing. Here the immuneACCESS table is served through TCRdb, limited to in-frame sequences with V and J called. Missing clones are a known gap in these copies; in checked studies unresolved V genes cover under half, and the rest lacks a known reason. Clone size and the V and J calls come from that table; the DNA yielded D and trimming. The sample table contains around 150,000 clones; only one count was recorded for around 82% of them. The biggest ten clones account for around 2.4% of the sample.

The cohort consisted of approximately 670 healthy bone marrow donors. At the time of sampling, all cohort members were nominally healthy, though unrecorded immune exposures were likely present. The donor was CMV seronegative and belonged to the group of 350 or so seronegative cohort members. Every donor gave a peripheral blood sample, and the peripheral blood mononuclear cells from that sample were used for TCR beta sequencing. Genomic DNA extraction from the blood cell samples was performed with the Qiagen DNeasy Blood Extraction Kit. Cut back by 10 bases and 2 bases, the V and J ends lie 9 bases apart. The CDR3 starts with the cysteine, ends with the phenylalanine, and has 11 residues. The kept DNA is CDR3 alone, 33 bases in frame from the first base. Based on the germline V gene (reference sequence), the CDR1 and CDR2 sequences are LNHDA and SQIVND.

The sample comprised PBMCs. The origin of this receptor is a man between 45 and 60 years old in good health and CMV-seronegative. The chain is assembled from TRBV19 and TRBJ2-7; TRBD1 is a possible D gene, resting on 5 matching bases. The nucleotide sequence reads as follows: TGTGCCACGACAGATACCTACGAGCAGTACTTC. Its protein reads: CATTDTYEQYF.